The T cell receptor (beta chain) described here comes from a study of a mutant IDH1 vaccine in newly diagnosed glioma. Study information: The treated population exhibited a male proportion of roughly 60%, a female proportion of roughly 40%, and a mean age of about 40 years. V12 occurred at week 35 and V13 at week 47.

As to time point: week 47, end of study. Mutant IDH1 20-mer peptide, at 300 ug, made up each vaccine dose, with topical imiquimod. Vaccinations, eight in total, occurred in weeks 1, 3, 5, 7, 11, 15, 19, 23. This clone was seen only a few times. The antigen remains undetermined. The assay was immunoSEQ multiplex PCR, and TCRdb's table has in-frame clones only and misses some. Altogether more than 50,000 clones are present, 65% being singletons, with the ten largest covering under 5.5%. This TCR derives from a man aged 40-49 years with glioma. Some clones in this sample may be carry-over from other donors' samples. Sequenced here: peripheral blood mononuclear cells (PBMCs), sampled from a glioma patient whose treatment included an IDH1 peptide vaccine.

The CDR3, as DNA: TGTGCCAGTATCCCACGGACAGCTCGCTCGAACACCGGGGAGCTGTTTTTT. Protein sequence: CASIPRTARSNTGELFF. This chain joins TRBV19 and TRBJ2-2; possibly TRBD1 for D (6 bases). CDR3 size: 17 residues. Germline assignment: CDR1 LNHDA and CDR2 SQIVND (reference sequence). The V end lost 7 bases, the J end lost 0 bases, and 18 bases lay between the germline ends.